This T cell receptor (beta chain) is from a study of T cell clones after liver transplantation. Study details: Liver transplant recipients had immunosuppression withdrawal attempted within 2 years.

The table came from immunoSEQ multiplex PCR; TCRdb's copy has only in-frame clones and leaves some out. The sample has approximately 22,000 clones, approximately 95% seen once. The J segment lost 5 bases and the V segment lost 3 bases, leaving 5 bases of the junction unmatched. Germline lookup yields CDR1 MNHEY and CDR2 SMNVEV (reference sequence). CDR3 size: 15 residues. The TCR sequence derives from a human patient who received a liver transplant. Some T cells may be transferred from the graft donor. The chain is built from TRBV27 and TRBJ2-3; 10 nucleotides agree with TRBD2. The starting material was CD8+ T cells from blood, obtained nearly 26 months after liver transplant. DNA for the CDR3: TGTGCCAGCAGTTTCAGCGGGAGGGCCAAAGATACGCAGTATTTT. Amino acids: CASSFSGRAKDTQYF.